This TCR beta chain was observed in a study of radiation and T cells in renal cell carcinoma (dated by TCRdb to the early 2020s). Study-level background: Samples came from a clinical trial, in which primary renal cell carcinomas received 15 Gy stereotactic body radiation therapy followed by nephrectomy 4 weeks later. TCR beta sequencing covered over 50 samples in total, comprising roughly 25 tumors and 27 peripheral blood samples. In the approximately 57 samples combined, about 4 million unique CDR3 nucleotide sequences were found, encoding roughly 2,500,000 unique CDR3 amino acid sequences.

The meaning of the sample's time point label: blood 2 weeks post-SBRT. Sample treatment or condition, as interpreted from the label and publication: 15 Gy SBRT to primary tumor, nephrectomy 4 weeks later. To follow tumor-enriched clonotypes, peripheral blood was collected serially from radiation-treated patients at baseline and again at 2 weeks and 4 weeks after SBRT. Renal cell carcinoma with clear cell pathology was present in all patients. The QIAamp DNA Blood Mini Kit (Qiagen) was used to prepare genomic DNA for TCR sequencing. The analyses included only samples that passed all quality control checks. Deletion took 4 bases off V and 4 bases off J, with a span of 20 bases between the germline ends. The CDR3 covers 16 residues, taking in both the cysteine and the phenylalanine. CDR3 DNA only is kept here, 48 bases in frame from base 1. CDR1 is given as SGHRS and CDR2 as YFSETQ, both from the germline V gene.

Points the paper makes about the study in general: Tracking of blood repertoire dynamics stopped at four to five weeks after treatment, with no follow-up past that point. Because pretreatment tumor biopsies were not available, the baseline intratumoral presence of clonotypes could not be determined. The single-armed trial design could not address effects of radiation dose or scheduling on the TCR repertoire. In blood, the top tumor clonotypes increased from baseline to 2 weeks after radiation and then shrank by 4 weeks, which suggests a temporary expansion of tumor-resident clones.

With respect to this clone: Its antigen remains undetermined. No clone much larger than this one lies a single base away; base qualities are absent.

The immunoSEQ kit was used, according to the manufacturer's recommendations, to generate TCR beta libraries from genomic DNA. To prepare the libraries, a first multiplex PCR with proprietary primers was run, followed by a second PCR that added unique barcodes, and a bead cleanup was done after each round. A positive control reaction and a negative control reaction, both provided in the kit, were run with every batch of samples. The final libraries were assessed on an Agilent 4200 TapeStation D1000 ScreenTape, pooled by volume, and quantified by qPCR. Sequencing was performed on an Illumina NextSeq500 using a MidOutput 150-cycle cartridge, with 156 Read1 cycles, 15 Index1 cycles, and the kit custom primers. The pooled library was loaded at 0.95 to 1 pM, with a roughly 20% PhiX control spiked in. The paper's data handling went like this. Vendor-processed data were analyzed in R, and a clonotype was defined as all T cells sharing the same CDR3 nucleotide sequence. In the clone abundance analyses, frequencies in each sample were normalized to that sample's 10,000 most abundant clones. Public T cell clones, which averaged fewer than five per sample, were excluded before analysis. Tumor-enriched and baseline blood-enriched clonotypes were defined by at least a 32-fold difference in abundance between compartments. A beta-binomial differential abundance model was used to identify clonotypes that were expanded or contracted between blood time points. Similarity between tumor and blood repertoires was quantified using the Baroni-Urbani and Buser coefficient, and groups were compared with two-tailed Wilcoxon tests in R. TCRdb stores this immuneACCESS table with in-frame sequences only. Part of the clones is absent; in the studies checked, under half of the shortfall reflects unresolved V genes, and no reason is known for the rest. The V and J calls and the clone size are those of that table, but D and trimming were determined from the DNA. This sample gives tens of thousands of clones in total; 80% to 90% of them show up just once. The biggest ten clones account for more than 20% of the sample.

The specimen comprised blood, sampled from a patient whose treatment included radiotherapy and nephrectomy. This chain is built from TRBV5-1 and TRBJ1-1, with a weak D call of TRBD1 (5 bases match). The source of this sequence is a woman in her forties or fifties with renal cell carcinoma. The CDR3 amino acid sequence is: CASSAVQQARGTEAFF. The DNA sequence reads TGCGCCAGCAGCGCAGTTCAACAGGCCCGGGGCACTGAAGCTTTCTTT.